The entry that follows covers one T cell receptor (beta chain) sequence. These data are taken from a study of blood T cell repertoires in COVID-19. Study details: Samples taken during acute and convalescent COVID-19 were collected in the United States, Italy and Spain. T cells, B-cell-depleted T cells, or PBMCs provided the cDNA or gDNA that served as material.

Methods used by the authors: Reference gene primer amplification gave nucleated cell count estimates. Libraries were prepared by immunoSEQ multiplex PCR; TCRdb keeps only in-frame clonotypes and omits some of them. The D gene and trimming were derived from the DNA, and the V and J assignments and clone size from that table. The sample lists some 250,000 clones; around 86% were seen once. The CDR3 extends over 16 amino acids. Specimen: peripheral blood. The J gene is TRBJ2-4, the V gene TRBV21-1; the table's D call, TRBD1, has no DNA check behind it. TRBV21-1 is flagged as a pseudogene. This sequence was found in a man between 25 and 39 years old who had recovered from COVID-19. Here the CDR3 reads CASSKARDRAKNIQYF. The CDR3 nucleotides read TGTGCCAGCAGCAAAGCGCGAGACAGGGCTAAAAACATTCAGTACTTC.